These 27 T cell receptor beta chains were sequenced from one sample in a study of cytomegalovirus exposure and HLA in healthy donors. Primers included in the PCR were 60 Vbeta and 13 Jbeta primers. This table comes from immunoSEQ multiplex PCR, and its TCRdb copy is limited to in-frame clones, with some not included. Of roughly 150,000 clones in the sample, more than 65% were seen once. The sequencing input was PBMCs. These receptors were taken from a man aged 18 to 30 in good health and CMV-seropositive.

V and J are TRBV11-2 and TRBJ2-1; D may be TRBD2 (6 bases). CDR1 is SGHAT, CDR2 FQNNGV, per germline. CDR3 length: 16 amino acids. V shed 3 bases and J shed 2 bases, with 14 bases lying between them. The CDR3 region has the DNA TGTGCCAGCAGCTTCCTAGCGACTGGAACCTACAATGAGCAGTTCTTC. This translates into CASSFLATGTYNEQFF.

The chain joins TRBV5-1 to TRBJ2-5; 7 bases line up with TRBD1. The length of the CDR3 is 14 residues. The germline V gene encodes CDR1 SGHRS and CDR2 YFSETQ. The ends lost 0 bases at V and 1 base at J; junction bases unmatched: 0. CDR3 in amino acids: CASSLGDSQETQYF. The CDR3 DNA reads as TGCGCCAGCAGCTTGGGGGACAGCCAAGAGACCCAGTACTTC. Full variable domain (rest looked up from reference TRBV5-1 and TRBJ2-5): KAGVTQTPRYLIKTRGQQVTLSCSPISGHRSVSWYQQTPGQGLQFLFEYFSETQRNKGNFPGRFSGRQFSNSRSEMNVSTLELGDSALYLCASSLGDSQETQYFGPGTRLLVL.

The chain recombines TRBV5-6 with TRBJ1-5; 7 positions match TRBD1. This CDR3 has 14 residues. The V gene's germline CDR1 is SGHDT and CDR2 YYEEEE. Losses at the gene ends were 4 bases for V and 9 bases for J; bases not matched to a gene: 10. As DNA, the CDR3 is TGTGCCAGCAGCCCCGGAGGGGGCAGGTGGCCCCAGCATTTT. Translation gives CASSPGGGRWPQHF.

The chain combines TRBV27 with TRBJ1-2; 11 bases map to TRBD1. Germline assignment: CDR1 MNHEY and CDR2 SMNVEV (reference sequence). Trimming at V came to 5 bases and at J to 6 bases, leaving 8 bases not matched to a gene. CDR3 length: 15 amino acids. The CDR3 DNA follows: TGTGCCAGCAGTCCCCGGACAGGGGGCGTACATGGCTACACCTTC. Translating gives CASSPRTGGVHGYTF.

The chain couples TRBV6-6 to TRBJ2-2; D is unresolved. Germline-derived CDR1 and CDR2 are MNHNY and SVGAGI (reference sequence). V lost 5 bases to trimming and J lost 5 bases, with 9 bases between them. The CDR3 runs to 13 residues. The chain's CDR3 is CASSQSGTGELFF. The CDR3 DNA reads TGTGCCAGCAGTCAATCCGGGACCGGGGAGCTGTTTTTT.

The V and J genes are TRBV6-1 and TRBJ2-4; perhaps TRBD1 as D (7 bases). The V end was cut by 3 bases, the J end by 0 bases, with 9 bases between. CDR3 size: 15 residues. CDR1 and CDR2 (germline): MNHNS, SASEGT. The CDR3 DNA sequence: TGTGCCAGCAGTGATCAGGGGGGAGCCAAAAACATTCAGTACTTC. Its translation is CASSDQGGAKNIQYF.

In this sample, this clone turned up a few times. The chain combines TRBV4-3 with TRBJ2-1; 7 bases fit TRBD2. The J segment lost 8 bases and the V segment lost 1 base, leaving 20 bases of the junction unmatched. Germline CDR1 is LGHNA and CDR2 is YSLEER. This CDR3 is built from 19 residues. CDR3 sequence: CASSQGIKWREPQKDEQFF. For the CDR3, the DNA is TGCGCCAGCAGCCAAGGGATAAAGTGGCGGGAGCCCCAGAAGGATGAGCAGTTCTTC.

V usage is TRBV6-4 and J usage is TRBJ2-3, with D tentatively TRBD1 (6 bases). The germline V and J ends were trimmed by 8 bases and 3 bases, with 12 bases remaining between them. This CDR3 has 13 amino acids. The germline V gene encodes CDR1 MRHNA and CDR2 SNTAGT. The CDR3 region has the DNA TGTGCCAGCCGGGACACGAGAACAGATACGCAGTATTTT. Translating gives CASRDTRTDTQYF.

The chain is built from TRBV5-1 and TRBJ1-1, with a possible D match to TRBD1 (5 bases). The germline V gene has CDR1 SGHRS and CDR2 YFSETQ. V was clipped by 0 bases and J by 7 bases, with 16 bases between them. The CDR3 extends over 15 amino acids. CDR3 nucleotides: TGCGCCAGCAGCTTGGCAGGGATGGTGGGGGGTGAAGCTTTCTTT. Translating it yields CASSLAGMVGGEAFF.

The chain couples TRBV10-3 to TRBJ2-3; perhaps TRBD2 as D (5 bases). Germline-derived CDR1 and CDR2 are ENHRY and SYGVKD. The CDR3 sequence is 14 residues long. V was trimmed by 7 bases and J by 0 bases, leaving 11 bases between them. The CDR3 bases are TGTGCCATCAAGCACTCGGGGAGCACAGATACGCAGTATTTT. Translating gives CAIKHSGSTDTQYF.

The chain employs TRBV18 and TRBJ2-3, with a tentative D call TRBD2 (5 bases). There are 14 residues in the CDR3. Trimming cost V 3 bases and J 4 bases, with 11 bases left between them. Germline assignment: CDR1 KGHSH and CDR2 LQKENI. In nucleotides, the CDR3 is TGTGCCAGCTCACCGCGGGCATTCCCAGATACGCAGTATTTT. It specifies CASSPRAFPDTQYF.

This chain joins TRBV10-2 and TRBJ2-7, with TRBD2 matching over 9 bases. The CDR3 extends over 14 amino acids. Germline CDR1 and CDR2: WSHSY and SAAADI. Unmatched junction bases numbered 9, after V lost 10 bases and J lost 2 bases. This CDR3 reads CATVAGAPTYEQYF. The DNA for the CDR3 is TGCGCCACCGTAGCGGGAGCACCAACCTACGAGCAGTACTTC.

This clone was detected only once. The J gene is TRBJ2-1, the V gene TRBV27; 7 nucleotides agree with TRBD2. The CDR3 covers 16 residues. Trimming cost V 1 base and J 5 bases; bases outside gene matches: 8. Looked up from germline, CDR1 is MNHEY and CDR2 is SMNVEV (reference sequence). CDR3 protein: CASSLLTGTINNEQFF. The CDR3 nucleotides are TGTGCCAGCAGTTTATTGACTGGGACTATCAACAATGAGCAGTTCTTC.

This chain uses TRBV19 with TRBJ1-5; 9 bases are shared with TRBD1. The trim removed 5 bases at V and 4 bases at J, leaving 9 bases unmatched. The germline V gene has CDR1 LNHDA and CDR2 SQIVND (reference sequence). The CDR3 extends over 16 amino acids. This CDR3 reads CASSSSTGGRNQPQHF. In DNA form, the CDR3 reads TGTGCCAGTAGTTCCTCAACAGGGGGCAGGAATCAGCCCCAGCATTTT.

V and J are TRBV5-1 and TRBJ1-1; D remains ambiguous. The V gene's germline CDR1 is SGHRS and CDR2 YFSETQ. V gave up 4 bases and J gave up 1 base, with 11 bases separating them. The CDR3 is made up of 14 amino acids. The CDR3 spells CASSGGLRNTEAFF. In DNA form, the CDR3 reads TGCGCCAGCAGCGGCGGACTCCGGAACACTGAAGCTTTCTTT.

CDR3 nucleotides: TGTGCCAGCAGCGTATCTCCTACGGGAGGGCCGAGCGGGGAGCTGTTTTTT. The encoded protein is CASSVSPTGGPSGELFF. The chain couples TRBV9 to TRBJ2-2, with 8 bases aligning to TRBD2. The CDR3 runs to 17 residues. Germline V lookup: CDR1 SGDLS, CDR2 YYNGEE. The J segment lost 7 bases and the V segment lost 1 base, leaving 12 bases of the junction unmatched. Complete variable domain (other parts from reference TRBV9 and TRBJ2-2): DSGVTQTPKHLITATGQRVTLRCSPRSGDLSVYWYQQSLDQGLQFLIQYYNGEERAKGNILERFSAQQFPDLHSELNLSSLELGDSALYFCASSVSPTGGPSGELFFGEGSRLTVL.

V is TRBV5-1 and J is TRBJ2-2; 8 bases line up with TRBD1. Germline CDR1 is SGHRS and CDR2 is YFSETQ. The CDR3 runs 16 residues. The junction had 15 bases not matched to a gene; V was cut back by 8 bases and J by 6 bases. The CDR3 DNA sequence: TGCGCCAGTCGCGAGGCAGGGGGCGTTGGAGCCGGGGAGCTGTTTTTT. Residues: CASREAGGVGAGELFF.

V and J are TRBV7-2 and TRBJ2-5, with 9 bases identical to TRBD2. Trimming took 5 bases from V and 4 from J; bases not matched to a gene: 11. The germline V gene has CDR1 SGHTA and CDR2 FQGNSA. The CDR3 runs 16 residues. CDR3 amino acids: CASSPTSGLARETQYF. DNA for the CDR3: TGTGCCAGCAGCCCCACCTCGGGACTAGCCAGAGAGACCCAGTACTTC.

The chain carries TRBV5-1 and TRBJ2-4, with D perhaps TRBD1 (6 bases). CDR1 is SGHRS and CDR2 is YFSETQ in the germline V gene. CDR3 length: 15 amino acids. V shed 5 bases and J shed 6 bases, with 18 bases lying between them. As DNA, the CDR3 is TGCGCCAGCAGTTTTATACAGGGCCCGGGAAACATTCAGTACTTC. This translates into CASSFIQGPGNIQYF.

This clone showed up just once. The gene calls are TRBV9 and TRBJ1-1, with 9 positions matching TRBD1. V lost 4 bases, J lost 3 bases, and 10 bases stayed unmatched. There are 16 residues in the CDR3. Per germline, CDR1 SGDLS and CDR2 YYNGEE. CDR3: CASSSGQGYGDTEAFF. CDR3 sequence (DNA): TGTGCCAGCAGCTCGGGACAGGGCTATGGGGACACTGAAGCTTTCTTT.

The chain employs TRBV14 and TRBJ2-5, with 8 nucleotides matching TRBD1. The CDR3 spans 14 residues. Germline CDR1 is SGHDN and CDR2 is FVKESK. V was pared by 4 bases and J by 4 bases, with 5 bases of the junction left unmatched. The chain's CDR3 is CASSRYTGGETQYF. CDR3 in DNA: TGTGCCAGCAGCCGTTATACAGGGGGAGAGACCCAGTACTTC.

The V call is TRBV7-9, the J call TRBJ2-3; TRBD2 matches 14 bases. Looked up from germline, CDR1 is SEHNR and CDR2 is FQNEAQ (reference sequence). Unmatched junction bases numbered 4, after V lost 5 bases and J lost 3 bases. The CDR3 is 16 amino acids. In DNA form, the CDR3 reads TGTGCCAGCAGCCCGGGACTAGCGGGAGTTACAGATACGCAGTATTTT. Its protein product is CASSPGLAGVTDTQYF.

This clone came up a few times. The chain couples TRBV7-8 to TRBJ1-2; D is ambiguous. V was trimmed by 4 bases and J by 2 bases, leaving 8 bases between them. This CDR3 is 13 amino acids long. The V gene's germline CDR1 is SGHVS and CDR2 FQNEAQ. The CDR3, as DNA: TGTGCCAGCAGCTCTACCCCCAACTATGGCTACACCTTC. It is translated as CASSSTPNYGYTF.

The chain is built from TRBV5-1 and TRBJ2-2, with TRBD2 identical over 9 bases. The CDR3 sequence is 18 residues long. V dropped 4 bases and J dropped 6; count of bases not matched to a gene: 16. Germline V CDR1 and CDR2: SGHRS, YFSETQ. Here the CDR3 reads CASSIGAYAGGRAGELFF. The CDR3 bases are TGCGCCAGCAGCATCGGGGCCTATGCGGGGGGGCGAGCCGGGGAGCTGTTTTTT.

The chain has TRBV5-6 and TRBJ2-3; D gene unclear. The ends were cut back, 1 base at V and 5 bases at J, with 2 bases in the middle. From germline, CDR1 is SGHDT and CDR2 YYEEEE. This CDR3 is 11 amino acids long. CDR3: CASSLQDTQYF. CDR3 coding DNA: TGTGCCAGCAGCTTGCAAGATACGCAGTATTTT.

In its sample, this clone was seen once. The chain couples TRBV7-9 to TRBJ2-5; 10 bases are shared with TRBD2. There are 16 residues in the CDR3. In germline, CDR1 is SEHNR, CDR2 FQNEAQ (reference sequence). V lost 5 bases to trimming and J lost 5 bases; unmatched junction nucleotides: 11. The CDR3 sequence is CASSILAGVLPETQYF. CDR3 in DNA: TGTGCCAGCAGCATTCTAGCGGGAGTCCTTCCGGAGACCCAGTACTTC.

The chain couples TRBV10-2 to TRBJ1-2, with D tentatively TRBD1 (5 bases). V was trimmed by 2 bases and J by 1 base, leaving 8 bases between them. There are 14 residues in the CDR3. Germline V gene sequence: CDR1 WSHSY, CDR2 SAAADI. The CDR3: CASSEIRDNYGYTF. The CDR3 coding sequence is TGCGCCAGCAGTGAGATCAGGGATAACTATGGCTACACCTTC.